The 28 T cell receptor beta chains in this list originate from one sample, sequenced in a study of CXCR3-negative and CXCR3-positive naive CD8 T cells. Study-level points and caveats: CXCR3-expressing naive cells carried TRB CDR3s more hydrophobic than those of CXCR3-negative naive cells.

These receptors lack a known antigen. 5' RACE that incorporated UMI labels was used to prepare the TRB cDNA libraries. TCRdb reprocessed the 5' RACE reads; each CDR3 protein has one entry and no DNA is given. This sample's table reports around 60,000 distinct CDR3 sequences. The sequenced sample was naive CXCR3+ CD8+ T cells from blood. Stated subset: CD45RO-CCR7+CD27+CD95- naive CD8+ T cells expressing CXCR3 (TNR3+). The receptors were gathered from a human donor in good health. Some clones in this sample may be carry-over from other donors' samples.

V is TRBV7-3 and J is TRBJ2-1; without DNA, the TCRdb call of TRBD2 cannot be checked. CDR3 length: 18 residues. Germline V lookup: CDR1 SGHTA, CDR2 FQGTGA. This CDR3 reads CASSPGPSERGPYNEQFF.

The chain joins TRBV12-3 or TRBV12-4 to TRBJ1-2; as DNA is missing, the TRBD1 call by TCRdb cannot be tested. The CDR3 is 13 amino acids. CDR3: CASSLTGGHGYTF.

The rearrangement joins TRBV3-1 to TRBJ1-1. The CDR3 covers 14 residues. Germline CDR1 LGHDT, CDR2 YNNKEL (reference sequence). This CDR3 is CASSQGRGNTEAFF.

The chain employs TRBV14 and TRBJ2-2; TCRdb designates TRBD1, a call that cannot be tested without DNA. CDR1 SGHDN and CDR2 FVKESK come from the germline V gene. The CDR3 is 15 residues long. CDR3 protein: CASSQVEGVSGELFF.

This chain connects TRBV25-1 to TRBJ1-1; TCRdb proposes TRBD1, but this gene call is untestable without DNA. CDR1 and CDR2 from the germline V gene are MGHDK and SYGVNS. The CDR3 sequence is 13 residues long. The CDR3 loop reads CASSETPGTEAFF. Filled out from reference TRBV25-1 and TRBJ1-1, the complete variable domain reads EADIYQTPRYLVIGTGKKITLECSQTMGHDKMYWYQQDPGMELHLIHYSYGVNSTEKGDLSSESTVSRIRTEHFPLTLESARPSHTSQYLCASSETPGTEAFFGQGTRLTVV.

V is TRBV7-6 and J is TRBJ1-1; TCRdb outputs TRBD1, but without DNA this stays unchecked. Germline CDR1 reads SGHVS; CDR2 reads FNYEAQ. This CDR3 comprises 16 residues. CDR3 in amino acids: CASSLPGQPMNTEAFF.

The chain joins TRBV2 to TRBJ2-7; absent DNA, TCRdb's TRBD2 call cannot be checked. The CDR3 covers 15 residues. Germline V gives CDR1 SNHLY, CDR2 FYNNEI. The CDR3 here is CASSEALTGTREQYF.

This chain joins TRBV4-1 and TRBJ1-5; absent DNA, TCRdb's TRBD1 call cannot be checked. Per germline, CDR1 MGHRA and CDR2 YSYEKL. The length of the CDR3 is 15 residues. The CDR3 sequence is CASSLGTGSNQPQHF.

The chain carries TRBV20-1 and TRBJ2-1; with no DNA, the TCRdb D assignment of TRBD1 cannot be verified. This CDR3 comprises 14 residues. The germline V gene has CDR1 DFQATT and CDR2 SNEGSKA (reference sequence). The CDR3 sequence: CSGPGESSYNEQFF.

The chain links TRBV6-5 to TRBJ2-1; without DNA, the TCRdb call of TRBD1 cannot be checked. This CDR3 comprises 16 residues. Germline CDR1 is MNHEY and CDR2 is SVGAGI. The CDR3 protein is CASSYRGGTGLDEQFF.

The chain carries TRBV12-3 or TRBV12-4 and TRBJ1-4; TCRdb's D call, TRBD1, is unchecked because there is no DNA. CDR3 length: 17 residues. The CDR3 region is CASSTQDGWYKNEKLFF.

This sequence joins TRBV2 and TRBJ1-5. Germline V gives CDR1 SNHLY, CDR2 FYNNEI. The CDR3 spans 14 residues. The CDR3 here is CASSAWESNQPQHF.

The rearrangement joins TRBV19 to TRBJ1-5. Per the germline V gene, CDR1 is LNHDA and CDR2 is SQIVND (reference sequence). The CDR3 consists of 17 residues. CDR3 loop: CASSIIYSISSDQPQHF.

This CDR3 reads CASSFAGASYEQYF. The chain joins TRBV7-6 to TRBJ2-7. The CDR3 runs to 14 residues. Per the germline V gene, CDR1 is SGHVS and CDR2 is FNYEAQ.

The chain couples TRBV4-3 to TRBJ2-1; without DNA, the TCRdb call of TRBD1 cannot be checked. The CDR3 is 15 residues long. Germline CDR1 and CDR2: LGHNA and YSLEER. The CDR3 protein is CASSTGTGDYNEQFF.

The CDR3 region is CASTQGLEQYF. This sequence joins TRBV2 and TRBJ2-7; with no DNA, the TCRdb D assignment of TRBD1 cannot be verified. The V gene's germline CDR1 is SNHLY and CDR2 FYNNEI. The CDR3 runs 11 residues.

The chain employs TRBV7-2 and TRBJ2-1; TCRdb's D gene call, TRBD1, goes unchecked for lack of DNA. The CDR3 covers 15 residues. Germline CDR1 SGHTA, CDR2 FQGNSA. The CDR3 sequence: CASSLGGTGTDEQFF.

The chain joins TRBV6-2 or TRBV6-3 to TRBJ2-3; TCRdb's D call of TRBD2 is untestable without DNA. CDR1 and CDR2 (germline): MNHEY, SVGEGT. The length of the CDR3 is 14 residues. This CDR3 reads CASSYDYTTDTQYF.

The rearrangement links TRBV7-9 to TRBJ1-1. This CDR3 is built from 13 residues. CDR1 is SEHNR and CDR2 is FQNEAQ in the germline V gene (reference sequence). The chain's CDR3 is CASRTTASTEAFF.

The V gene is TRBV6-6, the J gene TRBJ2-6; TCRdb's assignment of TRBD1 cannot be checked, as there is no DNA. The CDR3 contains 17 residues. Germline V gene data show CDR1 as MNHNY and CDR2 as SVGAGI (reference sequence). The CDR3 region is CASSYFLAGAGANVLTF.

V usage is TRBV29-1 and J usage is TRBJ2-7; TCRdb reports TRBD1, a call that lacks DNA to check it against. Germline assignment: CDR1 SQVTM and CDR2 ANQGSEA. CDR3 length: 14 amino acids. The CDR3 is CSDWDRGGSYEQYF.

This chain joins TRBV6-2 or TRBV6-3 and TRBJ2-5. The CDR3 has 13 residues. The germline V gene encodes CDR1 MNHEY and CDR2 SVGEGT. The CDR3 region is CASSYNNVETQYF.

The chain has TRBV20-1 and TRBJ2-7; the TCRdb call, TRBD2, lacks DNA for checking. This CDR3 is built from 13 residues. CDR1 is DFQATT and CDR2 is SNEGSKA in the germline V gene (reference sequence). The CDR3 sequence is CSARLAVSYEQYF.

This chain's CDR3 is CASSLDLYVNTEAFF. The chain links TRBV7-8 to TRBJ1-1. CDR3 length equals 15 residues. Germline CDR1 reads SGHVS; CDR2 reads FQNEAQ.

V and J are TRBV7-7 and TRBJ2-5; checking the TCRdb D call of TRBD2 is not possible without DNA. The CDR3 has 19 amino acids. Germline V gene lookup returns CDR1 SSHAT and CDR2 FNYEAQ (reference sequence). CDR3 region: CASSLNEGWRREVQETQYF.

The rearrangement joins TRBV7-3 to TRBJ1-5; the TCRdb call, TRBD1, lacks DNA for checking. The CDR3 totals 15 residues. From germline, CDR1 is SGHTA and CDR2 FQGTGA. This chain's CDR3 is CASSLTAGGSQPQHF.

The chain employs TRBV20-1 and TRBJ1-2; TCRdb lists TRBD1, though no DNA is available to test this call. This CDR3 contains 15 residues. Germline CDR1 and CDR2: DFQATT and SNEGSKA (reference sequence). The CDR3 spells CSATPDSSPNYGYTF.

This chain connects TRBV20-1 to TRBJ2-5; TCRdb selects TRBD2, and the lack of DNA leaves this call unchecked. This CDR3 region has 14 residues. CDR1 DFQATT and CDR2 SNEGSKA come from the germline V gene (reference sequence). The CDR3 here is CSASPGLALETQYF.